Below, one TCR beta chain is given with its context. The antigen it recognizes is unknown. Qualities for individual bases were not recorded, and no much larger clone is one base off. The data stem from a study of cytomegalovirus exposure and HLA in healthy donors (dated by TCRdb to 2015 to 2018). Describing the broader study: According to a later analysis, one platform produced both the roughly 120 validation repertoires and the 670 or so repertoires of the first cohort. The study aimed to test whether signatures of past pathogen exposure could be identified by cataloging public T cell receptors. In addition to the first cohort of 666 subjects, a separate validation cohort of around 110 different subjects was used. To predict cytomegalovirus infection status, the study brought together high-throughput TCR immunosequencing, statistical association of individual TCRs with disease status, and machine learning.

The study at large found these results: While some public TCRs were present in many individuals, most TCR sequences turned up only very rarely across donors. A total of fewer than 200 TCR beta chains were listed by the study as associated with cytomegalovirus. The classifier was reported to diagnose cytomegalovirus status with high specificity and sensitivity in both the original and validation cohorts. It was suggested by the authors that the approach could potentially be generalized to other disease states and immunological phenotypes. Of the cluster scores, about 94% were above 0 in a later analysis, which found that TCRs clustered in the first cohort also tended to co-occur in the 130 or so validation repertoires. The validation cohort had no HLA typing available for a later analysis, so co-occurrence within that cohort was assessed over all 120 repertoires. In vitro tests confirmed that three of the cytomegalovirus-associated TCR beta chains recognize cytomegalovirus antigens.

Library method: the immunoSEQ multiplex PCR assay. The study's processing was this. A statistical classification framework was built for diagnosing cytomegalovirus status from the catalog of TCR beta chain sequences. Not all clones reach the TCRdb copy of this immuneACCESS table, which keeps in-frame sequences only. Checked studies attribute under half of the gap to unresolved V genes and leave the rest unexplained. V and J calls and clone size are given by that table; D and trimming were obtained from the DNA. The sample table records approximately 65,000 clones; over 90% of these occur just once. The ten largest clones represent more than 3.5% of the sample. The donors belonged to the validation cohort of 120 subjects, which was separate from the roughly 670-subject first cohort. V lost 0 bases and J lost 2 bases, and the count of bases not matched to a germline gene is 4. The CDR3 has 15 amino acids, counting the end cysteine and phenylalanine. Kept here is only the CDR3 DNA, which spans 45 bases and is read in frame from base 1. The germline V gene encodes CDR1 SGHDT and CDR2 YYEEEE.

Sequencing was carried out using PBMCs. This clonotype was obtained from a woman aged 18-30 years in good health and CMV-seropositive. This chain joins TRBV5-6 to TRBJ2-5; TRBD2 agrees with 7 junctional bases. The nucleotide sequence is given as TGTGCCAGCAGCTTGGAGGCTAGCGGACAAGAGACCCAGTACTTC. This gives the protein CASSLEASGQETQYF.